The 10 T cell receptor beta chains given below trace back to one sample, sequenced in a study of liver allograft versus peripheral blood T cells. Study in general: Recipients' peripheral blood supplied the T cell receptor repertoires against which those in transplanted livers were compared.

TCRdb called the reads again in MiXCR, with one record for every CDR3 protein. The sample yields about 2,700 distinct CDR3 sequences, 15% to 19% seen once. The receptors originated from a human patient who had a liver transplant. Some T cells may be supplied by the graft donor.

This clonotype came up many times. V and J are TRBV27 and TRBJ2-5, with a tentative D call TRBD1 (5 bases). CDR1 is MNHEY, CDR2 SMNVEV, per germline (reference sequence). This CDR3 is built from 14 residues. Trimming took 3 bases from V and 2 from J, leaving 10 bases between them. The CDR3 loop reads CASSFLGEQETQYF. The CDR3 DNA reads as TGTGCCAGCAGTTTTTTAGGGGAACAAGAGACCCAGTACTTC.

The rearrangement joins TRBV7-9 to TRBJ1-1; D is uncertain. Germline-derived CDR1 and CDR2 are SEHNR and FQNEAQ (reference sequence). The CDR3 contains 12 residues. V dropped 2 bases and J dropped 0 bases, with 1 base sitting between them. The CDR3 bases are TGTGCCAGCAGCTTAATGAACACTGAAGCTTTCTTT. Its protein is CASSLMNTEAFF.

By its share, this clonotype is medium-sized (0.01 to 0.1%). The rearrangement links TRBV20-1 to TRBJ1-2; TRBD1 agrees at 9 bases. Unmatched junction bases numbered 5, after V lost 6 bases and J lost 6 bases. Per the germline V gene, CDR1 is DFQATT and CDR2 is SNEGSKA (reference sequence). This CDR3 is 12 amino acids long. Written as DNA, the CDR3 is TGCAGTGCCCCGGGACAGGGACATGGCTACACCTTC. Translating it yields CSAPGQGHGYTF.

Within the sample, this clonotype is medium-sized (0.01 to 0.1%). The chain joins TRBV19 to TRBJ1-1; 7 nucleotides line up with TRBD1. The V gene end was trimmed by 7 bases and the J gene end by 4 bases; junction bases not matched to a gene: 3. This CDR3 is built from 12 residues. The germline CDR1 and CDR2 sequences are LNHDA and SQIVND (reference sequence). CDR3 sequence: CASIGQATEAFF. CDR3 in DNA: TGTGCCAGTATCGGACAGGCCACTGAAGCTTTCTTT.

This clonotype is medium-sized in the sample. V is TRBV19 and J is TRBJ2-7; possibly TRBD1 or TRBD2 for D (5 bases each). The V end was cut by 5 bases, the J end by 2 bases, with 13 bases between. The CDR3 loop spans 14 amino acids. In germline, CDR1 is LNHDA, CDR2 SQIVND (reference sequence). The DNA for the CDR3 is TGTGCCAGTAGTCCCCGGGACCGAGCCTACGAGCAGTACTTC. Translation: CASSPRDRAYEQYF.

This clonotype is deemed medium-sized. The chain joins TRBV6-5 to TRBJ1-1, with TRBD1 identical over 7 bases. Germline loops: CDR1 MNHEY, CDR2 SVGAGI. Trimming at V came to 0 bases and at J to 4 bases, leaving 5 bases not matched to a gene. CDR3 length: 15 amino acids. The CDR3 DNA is TGTGCCAGCAGTTACTCGGGACCAGGGGGCACTGAAGCTTTCTTT. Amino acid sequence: CASSYSGPGGTEAFF.

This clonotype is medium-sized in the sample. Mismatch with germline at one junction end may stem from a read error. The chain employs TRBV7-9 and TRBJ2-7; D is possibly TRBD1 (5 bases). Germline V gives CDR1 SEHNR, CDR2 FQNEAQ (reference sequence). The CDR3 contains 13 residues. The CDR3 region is CASSLGSGRDSSF. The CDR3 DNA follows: TGTGCCAGCAGCTTAGGATCGGGCAGGGATTCTTCCTTC.

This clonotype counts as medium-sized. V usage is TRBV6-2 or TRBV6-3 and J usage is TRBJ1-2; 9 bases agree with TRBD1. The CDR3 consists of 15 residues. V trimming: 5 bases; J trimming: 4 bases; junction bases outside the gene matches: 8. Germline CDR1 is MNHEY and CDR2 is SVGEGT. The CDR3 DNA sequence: TGTGCCAGCAGTCTCCGGGACAGGGAAGTCTATGGCTACACCTTC. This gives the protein CASSLRDREVYGYTF.

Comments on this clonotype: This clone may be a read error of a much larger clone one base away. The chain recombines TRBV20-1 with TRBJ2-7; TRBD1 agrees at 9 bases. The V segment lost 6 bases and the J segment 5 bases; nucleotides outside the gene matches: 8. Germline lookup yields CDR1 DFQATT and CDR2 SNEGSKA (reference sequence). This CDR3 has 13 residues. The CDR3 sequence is CSARGTGINEQYF. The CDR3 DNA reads TGCAGTGCCCGCGGGACAGGGATCAACGAGCAGTACTTC.

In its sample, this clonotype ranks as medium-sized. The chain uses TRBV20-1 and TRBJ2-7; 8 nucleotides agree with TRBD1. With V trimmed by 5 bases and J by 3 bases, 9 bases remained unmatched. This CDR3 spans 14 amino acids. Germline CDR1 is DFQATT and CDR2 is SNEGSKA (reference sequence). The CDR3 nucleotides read TGCAGTGCTTTGCTACGGACAGGGAGCTACGAGCAGTACTTC. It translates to CSALLRTGSYEQYF.